This T cell receptor (beta chain) was captured by sequencing in a study of sequential checkpoint blockade in melanoma. Across the whole study: Randomization was 1:1 between first-line nivolumab→ipilimumab and ipilimumab→nivolumab. After both sequences, patients received maintenance nivolumab.

Regarding treatment: randomized to nivolumab then ipilimumab (arm A) or the reverse (arm B). PBMC sorting kept live CD3+CD8+ cells without CD19 or CD56. V lost 5 bases and J 2 bases, leaving 7 bases between the germline ends. The germline CDR1 and CDR2 sequences are SEHNR and FQNEAQ (reference sequence). The CDR3 extends over 12 amino acids. Only in-frame clones appear in the TCRdb table, and some are missing; sequencing was by immunoSEQ multiplex PCR. Of about 21,000 clones detected, 65% to 85% appear once; the ten largest clones hold around 10%. This clone was seen a single time. The sample here was CD8+ T cells sorted from blood (inferred from file names), taken from a patient given nivolumab and ipilimumab in sequence. This receptor was identified in a human donor with melanoma. The chain has TRBV7-9 and TRBJ2-7; D gene unclear. This CDR3 reads CASSTTAYEQYF. In DNA, the CDR3 is TGTGCCAGCAGCACCACGGCCTACGAGCAGTACTTC.